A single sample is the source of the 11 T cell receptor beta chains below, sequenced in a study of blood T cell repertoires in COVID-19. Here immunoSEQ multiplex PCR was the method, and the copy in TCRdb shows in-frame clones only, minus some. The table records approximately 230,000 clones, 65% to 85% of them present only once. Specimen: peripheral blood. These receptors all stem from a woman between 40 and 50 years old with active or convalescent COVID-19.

The CDR3 DNA sequence: TGTGCCAGCAGCGTGGCCGGGGACTTTGCCACTGAAGCTTTCTTT. Translating it yields CASSVAGDFATEAFF. This chain links TRBV9 with TRBJ1-1; D is possibly TRBD1 (5 bases). CDR1 and CDR2 (germline): SGDLS, YYNGEE. Trimming left V 2 bases short and J 4 bases short, with 15 bases between. The CDR3 loop spans 15 amino acids. Combining the CDR3 with reference TRBV9 and TRBJ1-1 gives the whole variable domain DSGVTQTPKHLITATGQRVTLRCSPRSGDLSVYWYQQSLDQGLQFLIQYYNGEERAKGNILERFSAQQFPDLHSELNLSSLELGDSALYFCASSVAGDFATEAFFGQGTRLTVV.

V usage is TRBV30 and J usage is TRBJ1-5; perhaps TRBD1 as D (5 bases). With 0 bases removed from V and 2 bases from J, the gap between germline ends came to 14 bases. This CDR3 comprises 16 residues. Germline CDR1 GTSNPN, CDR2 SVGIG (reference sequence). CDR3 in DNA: TGTGCCTGGAGTGTTGGAAGGGGAAGGGGCAATCAGCCCCAGCATTTT. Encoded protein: CAWSVGRGRGNQPQHF.

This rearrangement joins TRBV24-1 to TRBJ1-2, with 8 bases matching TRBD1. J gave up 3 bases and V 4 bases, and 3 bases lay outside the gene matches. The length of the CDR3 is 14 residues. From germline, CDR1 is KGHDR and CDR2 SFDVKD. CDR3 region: CATSESGGDYGYTF. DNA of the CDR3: TGTGCCACCAGTGAATCAGGGGGCGACTATGGCTACACCTTC.

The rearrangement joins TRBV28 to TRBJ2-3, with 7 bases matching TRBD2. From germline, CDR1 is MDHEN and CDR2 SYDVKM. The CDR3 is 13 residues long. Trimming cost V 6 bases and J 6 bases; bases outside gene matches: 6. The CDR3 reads CASSAPGGDTQYF. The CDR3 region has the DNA TGTGCCAGCAGCGCCCCCGGGGGGGATACGCAGTATTTT. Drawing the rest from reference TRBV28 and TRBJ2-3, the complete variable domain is DVKVTQSSRYLVKRTGEKVFLECVQDMDHENMFWYRQDPGLGLRLIYFSYDVKMKEKGDIPEGYSVSREKKERFSLILESASTNQTSMYLCASSAPGGDTQYFGPGTRLTVL.

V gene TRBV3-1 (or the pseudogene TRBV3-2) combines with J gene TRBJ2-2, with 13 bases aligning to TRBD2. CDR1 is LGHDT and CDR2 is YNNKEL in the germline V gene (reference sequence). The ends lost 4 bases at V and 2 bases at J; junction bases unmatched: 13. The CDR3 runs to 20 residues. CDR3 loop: CASSRVPGGLAGPNTGELFF. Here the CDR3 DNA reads TGTGCCAGCAGCCGAGTTCCGGGGGGACTAGCGGGGCCCAACACCGGGGAGCTGTTTTTT.

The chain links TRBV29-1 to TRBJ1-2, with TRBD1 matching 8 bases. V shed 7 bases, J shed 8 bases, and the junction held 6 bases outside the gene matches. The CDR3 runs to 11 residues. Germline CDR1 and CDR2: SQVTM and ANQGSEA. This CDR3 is CSAQDRDGYTF. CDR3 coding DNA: TGCAGCGCTCAGGACAGGGACGGCTACACCTTC. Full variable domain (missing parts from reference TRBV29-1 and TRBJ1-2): SAVISQKPSRDICQRGTSLTIQCQVDSQVTMMFWYRQQPGQSLTLIATANQGSEATYESGFVIDKFPISRPNLTFSTLTVSNMSPEDSSIYLCSAQDRDGYTFGSGTRLTVV.

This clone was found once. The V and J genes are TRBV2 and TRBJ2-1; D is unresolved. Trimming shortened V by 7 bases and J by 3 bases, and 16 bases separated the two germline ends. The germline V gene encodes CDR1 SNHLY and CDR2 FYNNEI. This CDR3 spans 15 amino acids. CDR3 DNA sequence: TGTGCCAGCACCTCTGGTCAGCCGGGCTACAATGAGCAGTTCTTC. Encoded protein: CASTSGQPGYNEQFF.

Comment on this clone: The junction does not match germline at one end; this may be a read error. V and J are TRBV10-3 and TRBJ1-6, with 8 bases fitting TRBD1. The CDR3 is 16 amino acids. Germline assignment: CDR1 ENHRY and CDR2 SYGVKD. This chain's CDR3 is CAVRTGSSSYNSPLHF. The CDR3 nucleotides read TGTGCCGTCAGGACAGGGTCTAGCTCCTATAATTCACCCCTCCACTTT.

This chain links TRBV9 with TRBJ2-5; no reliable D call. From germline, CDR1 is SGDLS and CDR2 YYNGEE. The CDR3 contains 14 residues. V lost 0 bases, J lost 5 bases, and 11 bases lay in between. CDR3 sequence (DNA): TGTGCCAGCAGCGTAGATCCGCGTCTGGAGACCCAGTACTTC. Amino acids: CASSVDPRLETQYF.

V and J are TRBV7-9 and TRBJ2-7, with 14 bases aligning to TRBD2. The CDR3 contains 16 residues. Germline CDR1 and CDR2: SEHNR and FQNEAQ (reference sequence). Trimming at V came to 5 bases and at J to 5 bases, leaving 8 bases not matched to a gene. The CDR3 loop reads CASSQGTSGGWDEQYV. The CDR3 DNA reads TGTGCCAGCAGCCAAGGGACTAGCGGGGGATGGGACGAGCAGTACGTC.

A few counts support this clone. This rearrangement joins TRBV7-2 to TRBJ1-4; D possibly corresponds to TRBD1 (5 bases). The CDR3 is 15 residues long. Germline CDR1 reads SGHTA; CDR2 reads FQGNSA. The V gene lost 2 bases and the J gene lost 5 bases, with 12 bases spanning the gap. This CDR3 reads CASSLWAGPNEKLFF. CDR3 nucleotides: TGTGCCAGCAGCTTATGGGCGGGGCCGAATGAAAAACTGTTTTTT.